This record concerns one T cell receptor (beta chain) sequence. The CDR3 has 14 residues. Germline V CDR1 and CDR2: SGHTA, FQGNSA. V lost 1 base and J 6 bases, leaving 7 bases between the germline ends. The data were taken from a study of blood T cell repertoires in COVID-19. Study context: The origin of the acute and convalescent COVID-19 samples was the United States, Italy and Spain. Nucleic acid was either cDNA or gDNA, and it came from T cells, B-cell-depleted T cells, or PBMCs.

Under the authors' procedure: Amplification with reference gene primers provided the estimates of nucleated cell counts. The repertoire was sequenced with immunoSEQ multiplex PCR; TCRdb's copy has only in-frame clones and lacks some. D and trimming were read from the DNA, whereas the V and J calls and clone size are those reported in that table. The repertoire holds some 230,000 clones, with roughly 84% as singletons. This chain joins TRBV7-2 and TRBJ1-6; D may be TRBD1 (5 bases). Sequences were obtained from peripheral blood. The TCR originated in a woman aged 45-65 years with acute or convalescent COVID-19. The CDR3 DNA reads TGTGCCAGCAGCTTAGAACAGGTTAATTCACCCCTCCACTTT. Translating it yields CASSLEQVNSPLHF.